Listed below are T cell receptor beta chains from one sample, sequenced in a study of CD8 T cells in Susac syndrome. TCRdb used MiXCR to reprocess the immunoSEQ multiplex PCR reads, holding one entry per CDR3 protein. The top ten hold about 0.094% of the sample, which has about 240,000 distinct CDR3 sequences, roughly 95% seen once. Material for sequencing was CD4+ T cells from PBMCs. The receptors derive from a human donor with Susac syndrome. Each CDR3 is given with its conserved first and last residue. A D gene is named only where the DNA matches it firmly. Rows give clone size only sometimes, using once, few, many, or a class for an expanded clone.

DNA	CDR3	D	length	J	V	size
TGTGCCAGCAGTGTGGCGGAAGAGACCCAGTACTTC	CASSVAEETQYF	NA	12	TRBJ2-5	TRBV2	few
TGTGCCAGCAGCCCCGCTGATTGGGGGGAGCAGTACTTC	CASSPADWGEQYF	NA	13	TRBJ2-7	TRBV6-6	NA
TGTGCCAGCAGCGCCATCACAGGGTTGGCCTTC	CASSAITGLAF	NA	11	TRBJ1-2	TRBV9	NA
TGCGCCAGCAGCGCAAACCCGGGACAGGGGGCGGTTAGTGGCGGCTACACCTTC	CASSANPGQGAVSGGYTF	TRBD1	18	TRBJ1-2	TRBV5-1	NA
TGCAGCGTTCCCCCAGCTTTCTTT	CSVPPAFF	NA	8	TRBJ1-1	TRBV29-1	NA
TGTGCCAGCAAATACACTGGCTACACCTTC	CASKYTGYTF	NA	10	TRBJ1-2	TRBV28	NA
TGTGCCAGCAGTCCAAAAACGAACACCGGGGAGCTGTTTTTT	CASSPKTNTGELFF	NA	14	TRBJ2-2	TRBV6-5	NA
TGTGCCAGCAGTTTAAGGGGCCCCGGGGAGCTGTTTTTT	CASSLRGPGELFF	NA	13	TRBJ2-2	TRBV28	NA
TGTGCCAGCAGGCGGGAGGTCGGAGAGACCCAGTACTTC	CASRREVGETQYF	TRBD2	13	TRBJ2-5	TRBV2	NA
TGTGCCGCTAGACTAGCGGGTGCCTACAATGAGCAGTTCTTC	CAARLAGAYNEQFF	TRBD2	14	TRBJ2-1	TRBV30	NA
TGTGCCAGCAGCCAAGGACTTGGACCCTACGAGCAGTACTTC	CASSQGLGPYEQYF	NA	14	TRBJ2-7	TRBV3-1	NA
TGCAGCGTCGGGGGCGCGGATGGCTACACCTTC	CSVGGADGYTF	NA	11	TRBJ1-2	TRBV29-1	once
TGTGCCAGCAGTCGGACAGGTAACACTGAAGCTTTCTTT	CASSRTGNTEAFF	TRBD1	13	TRBJ1-1	TRBV7-9	few
TGCAGCGTCCTTAGCGGGAGGGCCCACGAGCAGTACTTC	CSVLSGRAHEQYF	TRBD2	13	TRBJ2-7	TRBV29-1	NA
TGTGCCAGCTCACGGGAAAAGACCCAGTACTTC	CASSREKTQYF	NA	11	TRBJ2-5	TRBV18	NA
TGCAGTGCTGGACTCCCGGCAGTAGATACGCAGTATTTT	CSAGLPAVDTQYF	NA	13	TRBJ2-3	TRBV20-1	once
TGTGCCAGCAGCTTAACTGGGCTCGAACAGTTCTTC	CASSLTGLEQFF	NA	12	TRBJ2-1	TRBV7-3	NA
TGTGCCAGACGGGACTTCCCCTACGAGCAGTACTTC	CARRDFPYEQYF	NA	12	TRBJ2-7	TRBV11-2	once
TGTGCCAGCAGTTTCGGCAGGGGGCAGGCCTACGAGCAGTACTTC	CASSFGRGQAYEQYF	TRBD1	15	TRBJ2-7	TRBV28	NA
TGTGCCAGCAAGTCCCGTACAGGGTCCCAGCCCCAGCATTTT	CASKSRTGSQPQHF	NA	14	TRBJ1-5	TRBV6-6	NA
TGTGCCAGCAGTAAGGGACAGGGGAGCTATGGCTACACCTTC	CASSKGQGSYGYTF	TRBD1	14	TRBJ1-2	TRBV28	NA
TGTGCCAGCAGTCCGCAACAACAGGGTCTCTATGGCTACACCTTC	CASSPQQQGLYGYTF	NA	15	TRBJ1-2	TRBV12-3/TRBV12-4	NA
TGCGCCAGCAGCCAGAGGGACGTGGGCAATCAGCCCCAGCATTTT	CASSQRDVGNQPQHF	NA	15	TRBJ1-5	TRBV4-1	NA
TGTGCCAGCAGCCCCTTCAACACCGGGGAGCTGTTTTTT	CASSPFNTGELFF	NA	13	TRBJ2-2	TRBV3-1	NA
TGTGCCAGCACCAACCCCGGGGTGAGGGACACTGAAGCTTTCTTT	CASTNPGVRDTEAFF	NA	15	TRBJ1-1	TRBV2	NA
TGTGCCAGCAGTTATTGGACAGGGGGCACAGATACGCAGTATTTT	CASSYWTGGTDTQYF	TRBD1	15	TRBJ2-3	TRBV6-5	NA
TGTGCCAGCAGCTTAGAAGTCGGGGTGCAGCCCCAGCATTTT	CASSLEVGVQPQHF	NA	14	TRBJ1-5	TRBV11-2	NA
TGCGCCAGCAGCCAGGACCTTCCCTATGGCTACACCTTC	CASSQDLPYGYTF	NA	13	TRBJ1-2	TRBV5-1	NA
TGTGCCAGCAGTCGGGGACAGGGAGTCGGGGGGAGCTCCTACAATGAGCAGTTCTTC	CASSRGQGVGGSSYNEQFF	TRBD1	19	TRBJ2-1	TRBV27	NA
TGCAGTGCTAGAATGTATGATACGCAGTATTTT	CSARMYDTQYF	NA	11	TRBJ2-3	TRBV20-1	NA
TGTGCCCGCCGGGACAGGGGGACTGACGGCTACACCTTC	CARRDRGTDGYTF	TRBD1	13	TRBJ1-2	TRBV30	NA
TGTGCCACCAGCAGAGCTCTTGGCAGGGGGCCGGCTGGGGCCAACGTCCTGACTTTC	CATSRALGRGPAGANVLTF	TRBD1	19	TRBJ2-6	TRBV15	NA
TGCGCCAGCAGCTTGGATTCTAGGGACGGTGAGCAGTTCTTC	CASSLDSRDGEQFF	NA	14	TRBJ2-1	TRBV5-1	NA
TGCAGTGCTGGACAGGGGACCGGGGAGCTGTTTTTT	CSAGQGTGELFF	TRBD1	12	TRBJ2-2	TRBV20-1	NA
TGCGCCAGCAGGGACAGGGAGACCGGGGAGCTGTTTTTT	CASRDRETGELFF	TRBD1	13	TRBJ2-2	TRBV5-1	NA
TGCGCCAGCAGCCCCGGGCGCGCCAGGAACACTGAAGCTTTCTTT	CASSPGRARNTEAFF	NA	15	TRBJ1-1	TRBV4-1	NA
TGCAGCGTTGATGGGTTCGCTAGCGGGGGGATTCCCCCCTACGAGCAGTACTTC	CSVDGFASGGIPPYEQYF	TRBD2	18	TRBJ2-7	TRBV29-1	NA
TGTGCCAGCAGTTTAACATTGGTGTCCAACGTCCTGACTTTC	CASSLTLVSNVLTF	NA	14	TRBJ2-6	TRBV12-3/TRBV12-4	NA
TGTGCTAGTGGCTGGACAGGGGGCGTCGAGCAGTACTTC	CASGWTGGVEQYF	TRBD1	13	TRBJ2-7	TRBV12-5	NA
TGTGCCAGCAGTCGGCAGGGCCCTCAAGCTTTCTTT	CASSRQGPQAFF	NA	12	TRBJ1-1	TRBV12-3/TRBV12-4	once
TGCGCCAGCAGCTTCAGCGGAGGGGGCCTAGCGGGAGAGACCGGGGAGCTGTTTTTT	CASSFSGGGLAGETGELFF	TRBD2	19	TRBJ2-2	TRBV5-1	NA
TGCGCCAGCAGCTCGTCGGGGCTAGCGGGAGCCGAGACCCAGTACTTC	CASSSSGLAGAETQYF	TRBD2	16	TRBJ2-5	TRBV5-1	NA
TGTGCCAGCAGTGACAGGCCTTTGAACACTGAAGCTTTCTTT	CASSDRPLNTEAFF	NA	14	TRBJ1-1	TRBV25-1	NA
TGTGCCAGCAGCCAAGATCCCAGTCGGTCCTACGAGCAGTACTTC	CASSQDPSRSYEQYF	NA	15	TRBJ2-7	TRBV14	NA
TGCGCCAGCAGCCAAGAAGGCAGAAACTATGGCTACACCTTC	CASSQEGRNYGYTF	NA	14	TRBJ1-2	TRBV4-1	NA
TGTGCCAGCTCACCACCGGGGACCTCTGGAAACACCATATATTTT	CASSPPGTSGNTIYF	NA	15	TRBJ1-3	TRBV18	NA